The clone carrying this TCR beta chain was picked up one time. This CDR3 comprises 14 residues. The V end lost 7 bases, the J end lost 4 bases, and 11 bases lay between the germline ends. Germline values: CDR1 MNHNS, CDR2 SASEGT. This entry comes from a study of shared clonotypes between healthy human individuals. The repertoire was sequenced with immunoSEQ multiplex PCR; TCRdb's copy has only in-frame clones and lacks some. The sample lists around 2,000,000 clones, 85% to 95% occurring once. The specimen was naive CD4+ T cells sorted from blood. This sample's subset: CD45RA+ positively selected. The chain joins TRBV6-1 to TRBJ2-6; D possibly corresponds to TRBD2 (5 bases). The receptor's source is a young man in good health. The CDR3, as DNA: TGTGCCAGCATCGGGGTCTCCGGGGCCAACGTCCTGACTTTC. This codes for CASIGVSGANVLTF.